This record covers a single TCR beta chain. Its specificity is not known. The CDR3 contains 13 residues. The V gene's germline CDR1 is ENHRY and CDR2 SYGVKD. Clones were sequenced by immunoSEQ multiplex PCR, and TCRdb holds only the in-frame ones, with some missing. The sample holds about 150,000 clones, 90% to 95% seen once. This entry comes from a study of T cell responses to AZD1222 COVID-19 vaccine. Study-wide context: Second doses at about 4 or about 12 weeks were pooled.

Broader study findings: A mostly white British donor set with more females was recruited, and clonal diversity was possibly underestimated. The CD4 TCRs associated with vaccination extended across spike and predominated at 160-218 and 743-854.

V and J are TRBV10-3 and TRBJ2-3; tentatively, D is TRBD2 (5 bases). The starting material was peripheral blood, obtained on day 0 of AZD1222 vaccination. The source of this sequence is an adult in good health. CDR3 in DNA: TGTGCAATCGGGGTAGGGATGCCAGATACGCAGTATTTT. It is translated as CAIGVGMPDTQYF.